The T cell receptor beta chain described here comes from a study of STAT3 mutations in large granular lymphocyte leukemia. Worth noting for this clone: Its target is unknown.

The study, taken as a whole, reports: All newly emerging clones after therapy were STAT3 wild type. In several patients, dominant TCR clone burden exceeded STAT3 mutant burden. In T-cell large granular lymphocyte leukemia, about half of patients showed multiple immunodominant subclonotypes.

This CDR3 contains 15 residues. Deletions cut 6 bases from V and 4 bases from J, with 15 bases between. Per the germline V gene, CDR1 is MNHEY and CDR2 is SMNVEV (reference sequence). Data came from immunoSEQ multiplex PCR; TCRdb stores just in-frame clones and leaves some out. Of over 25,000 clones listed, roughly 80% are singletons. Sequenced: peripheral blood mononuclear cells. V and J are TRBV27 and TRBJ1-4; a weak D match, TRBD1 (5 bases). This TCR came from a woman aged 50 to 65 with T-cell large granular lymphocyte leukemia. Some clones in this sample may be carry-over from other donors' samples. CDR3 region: CASSLTAGINEKLFF. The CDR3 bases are TGTGCCAGCAGCTTAACAGCAGGGATTAATGAAAAACTGTTTTTT.